A selection of T cell receptor beta chains follows, all from one sample in a study of blood T cell repertoires in COVID-19. The assay was immunoSEQ multiplex PCR, and TCRdb's table has in-frame clones only and misses some. The sample has 200,000 to 250,000 clones; around 90% are singletons. The specimen was PBMCs or T cells enriched from blood (not recorded which). The receptors were gathered from a woman between 45 and 65 years old who had recovered from COVID-19. Each CDR3 is given with its conserved first and last residue. A D gene is named only where the DNA matches it firmly. Expanded clones get a size class; other rows say once, few or many, or leave the size out.

d_call clone_size j_call v_call cdr3_aa cdr3_nt
TRBD1 . TRBJ1-1 TRBV10-3 CAIKPGGRDTEAFF TGTGCCATCAAACCAGGGGGAAGGGACACTGAAGCTTTCTTT
. . TRBJ1-2 TRBV28 CASSGQPGGYTF TGTGCCAGCTCCGGACAGCCGGGAGGCTACACCTTC
TRBD1 . TRBJ1-4 TRBV27 CASSQDRVRTEKLFF TGTGCCAGCAGTCAGGACAGGGTACGGACTGAAAAACTGTTTTTT
TRBD1 . TRBJ2-1 TRBV5-4 CASSSVGQGRNNEQFF TGTGCCAGCAGCTCTGTCGGACAGGGGAGGAACAATGAGCAGTTCTTC
TRBD2 . TRBJ2-7 TRBV6-6 CASSYSISGRIHEQYF TGTGCCAGCAGTTACTCGATATCCGGGAGGATCCACGAGCAGTACTTC
TRBD2 . TRBJ2-7 TRBV3-1/TRBV3-2 CASSRGLGTYEQYF TGTGCCAGCAGCCGAGGACTAGGCACGTACGAGCAGTACTTC
. . TRBJ1-4 TRBV12-3/TRBV12-4 CASSSIQSEKLFF TGTGCCAGCAGTTCAATCCAGTCTGAAAAACTGTTTTTT
. . TRBJ2-1 TRBV6-4 CASSDQYNEQFF TGTGCCAGCAGTGACCAATACAATGAGCAGTTCTTC
. . TRBJ1-5 TRBV19 CASSIEDTYSNQPQHF TGTGCCAGTAGTATCGAGGACACGTATAGCAATCAGCCCCAGCATTTT
TRBD2 . TRBJ2-7 TRBV4-1 CASSQFASGSHTYEQYF TGCGCCAGCAGCCAATTTGCTAGCGGGAGCCATACCTACGAGCAGTACTTC
TRBD2 . TRBJ2-7 TRBV20-1 CSASLGLAIYEQYF TGCAGTGCTAGTCTGGGACTAGCGATCTACGAGCAGTACTTC
. . TRBJ1-2 TRBV7-2 CASSLGQVVTPSYGYTF TGTGCCAGCAGCTTAGGTCAGGTGGTGACGCCGTCCTATGGCTACACCTTC
TRBD1 . TRBJ1-1 TRBV3-1/TRBV3-2 CASNRGFNTEAFF TGTGCCAGCAACAGGGGATTTAACACTGAAGCTTTCTTT
TRBD1 . TRBJ2-5 TRBV7-9 CASSFRTGNGETQYF TGTGCCAGCAGCTTCCGGACAGGGAATGGCGAGACCCAGTACTTC
TRBD1 . TRBJ1-6 TRBV7-9 CASSLSSGQGYNSPLHF TGTGCCAGCAGCTTAAGTTCGGGACAGGGGTATAATTCACCCCTCCACTTT
. . TRBJ1-1 TRBV15 CATSRGFQKNTEAFF TGTGCCACCAGCAGAGGTTTCCAGAAGAACACTGAAGCTTTCTTT
TRBD2 . TRBJ2-1 TRBV20-1 CSASRTSGINEQFF TGCAGTGCTAGTAGAACTAGCGGGATCAATGAGCAGTTCTTC
TRBD1 . TRBJ2-1 TRBV6-1 CASSEMGTGANEQFF TGTGCCAGCAGTGAAATGGGGACAGGGGCCAATGAGCAGTTCTTC
TRBD2 . TRBJ2-1 TRBV11-2 CASRGTGTSGRTSYNEQFF TGTGCCAGCAGGGGCACCGGGACTAGCGGGAGGACGTCCTACAATGAGCAGTTCTTC
TRBD2 . TRBJ2-1 TRBV4-1 CASSRRTSGRADNEQFF TGCGCCAGCAGCCGCCGGACTAGCGGGAGGGCCGACAATGAGCAGTTCTTC
. . TRBJ1-2 TRBV27 CATRWGANYGYTF TGTGCCACCCGGTGGGGAGCTAACTATGGCTACACCTTC
TRBD1 few TRBJ2-2 TRBV5-1 CASSYLRFRGLNTGELFF TGCGCCAGCAGCTATCTTCGCTTCAGGGGGCTGAACACCGGGGAGCTGTTTTTT
TRBD2 . TRBJ2-7 TRBV13 CASSLRAGEHEQYF TGTGCCAGCAGCTTAAGAGCGGGAGAGCACGAGCAGTACTTC
TRBD2 once TRBJ2-5 TRBV7-2 CASSWSGRADETQYF TGTGCCAGCAGCTGGAGCGGGAGGGCCGATGAGACCCAGTACTTC
TRBD2 . TRBJ2-7 TRBV10-3 CAIRETSGSPYEQYF TGTGCCATCAGGGAGACTAGCGGGAGTCCCTACGAGCAGTACTTC
. . TRBJ1-5 TRBV20-1 CSASPGQFQHF TGCAGTGCTAGCCCTGGACAGTTCCAGCATTTT
. . TRBJ2-7 TRBV5-6 CASSQGPGTIYEQYF TGTGCCAGCAGCCAAGGCCCAGGGACAATCTACGAGCAGTACTTC
. . TRBJ2-3 TRBV12-3/TRBV12-4 CASRSGADTQYF TGTGCCAGCAGGTCGGGGGCAGATACGCAGTATTTT
. few TRBJ1-2 TRBV11-1 CATHPGDRPLYGYTF TGTGCCACCCATCCAGGAGACAGGCCACTATATGGCTACACCTTC
. . TRBJ1-2 TRBV6-5 CASSLGGNSYGYTF TGTGCCAGCAGCTTGGGAGGGAACTCCTATGGCTACACCTTC
TRBD1 many TRBJ1-1 TRBV19 CASSRQGMMNTEAFF TGTGCCAGTAGTAGACAGGGAATGATGAACACTGAAGCTTTCTTT
TRBD1 . TRBJ2-7 TRBV5-6 CASSLGQGAGWYEQYF TGTGCCAGCAGCTTGGGGCAGGGGGCCGGATGGTACGAGCAGTACTTC
TRBD2 . TRBJ2-1 TRBV10-3 CAISEIAGEGEQFF TGTGCCATCAGTGAAATAGCGGGAGAAGGGGAGCAGTTCTTC
. . TRBJ1-2 TRBV21-1 CASSKAGQGVGYTF TGTGCCAGCAGCAAAGCGGGACAGGGTGTTGGCTACACCTTC
. . TRBJ2-5 TRBV19 CASSMGGTQETQYF TGTGCCAGTAGTATGGGAGGAACGCAAGAGACCCAGTACTTC
. few TRBJ1-2 TRBV5-4 CASSLENLFHGYTF TGTGCCAGCAGCTTGGAAAACCTATTCCATGGCTACACCTTC
. . TRBJ1-1 TRBV27 CASSLRGGVITEAFF TGTGCCAGCAGTTTAAGGGGGGGTGTAATCACTGAAGCTTTCTTT
TRBD2 once TRBJ2-1 TRBV6-1 CASSEAGGVAEQFF TGTGCCAGCAGTGAAGCGGGAGGGGTTGCTGAGCAGTTCTTC
TRBD2 . TRBJ2-7 TRBV28 CASSDRLAPNEQYF TGTGCCAGCAGTGACAGACTAGCGCCGAACGAGCAGTACTTC
TRBD2 . TRBJ2-1 TRBV18 CASSRLAEDNEQFF TGTGCCAGCTCCCGACTAGCGGAGGACAATGAGCAGTTCTTC
TRBD1 . TRBJ2-3 TRBV19 CASSAGTGAGTDTQYF TGTGCCAGTAGTGCCGGGACAGGGGCCGGCACAGATACGCAGTATTTT
. . TRBJ1-4 TRBV19 CASSRAGQGYNEKLFF TGTGCCAGTAGCCGGGCGGGGCAGGGTTATAATGAAAAACTGTTTTTT
. . TRBJ2-3 TRBV21-1 CASSKCWTSGSKRWDTQYF TGTGCCAGCAGCAAATGTTGGACTAGCGGGAGTAAAAGATGGGATACGCAGTATTTT
. . TRBJ2-7 TRBV7-8 CASSSLARKYEQYF TGTGCCAGCAGCTCCCTGGCGCGGAAGTACGAGCAGTACTTC
TRBD1 . TRBJ1-1 TRBV11-2 CASSPGTGARREAFF TGTGCCAGCAGCCCCGGGACAGGTGCCCGAAGGGAAGCTTTCTTT